The 3 T cell receptor beta chains below were found in one sample sequenced in a study of shared clonotypes between healthy human individuals. Libraries were prepared by immunoSEQ multiplex PCR; TCRdb keeps only in-frame clonotypes and omits some of them. The table includes more than 2 million clones, roughly 94% detected once. The sequenced sample was naive CD4+ T cells sorted from blood. Described subset: CD45RA+ positively selected. These receptors were taken from a man aged 18 to 35 in good health.

This chain links TRBV30 with TRBJ1-5; no definite D call. In germline, CDR1 is GTSNPN, CDR2 SVGIG (reference sequence). Deletions cut 1 base from V and 7 bases from J, with 11 bases between. The CDR3 has 13 amino acids. DNA for the CDR3: TGTGCCTGGAGTGGAAACTTCGAACAGCCCCAGCATTTT. Amino acids: CAWSGNFEQPQHF.

This chain links TRBV29-1 with TRBJ2-1; D is ambiguous. The CDR3 has 11 amino acids. Germline V gives CDR1 SQVTM, CDR2 ANQGSEA. The CDR3 region is CSVSGYDEQFF. CDR3 sequence (DNA): TGCTCAGTGTCGGGTTACGATGAGCAGTTCTTC.

The rearrangement joins TRBV6-5 to TRBJ1-2, with D tentatively TRBD1 (5 bases). CDR1 is MNHEY and CDR2 is SVGAGI in the germline V gene. V lost 1 base to trimming and J lost 4 bases, with 10 bases between them. The CDR3 has 14 residues. CDR3 protein: CASSYFPGGYGYTF. The DNA of the CDR3 is TGTGCCAGCAGTTACTTCCCGGGGGGCTATGGCTACACCTTC.